This TCR beta chain came from a study of T cell responses to AZD1222 COVID-19 vaccine. V shed 3 bases, J shed 2 bases, and the junction held 2 bases outside the gene matches. This CDR3 comprises 14 residues. Germline CDR1 and CDR2: SGHKS and YYEKEE (reference sequence). To note about this clone: What it binds is unknown.

TCRdb keeps only in-frame clones here, not all; method: immunoSEQ multiplex PCR. In the table there are more than 110,000 clones, around 92% of which are singletons. General observations from the study: Repertoire sampling was restricted to post-peak T cell response timepoints. A mostly white British donor set with more females was recruited, and clonal diversity was possibly underestimated.

This specimen was peripheral blood, taken 28 days after the second AZD1222 dose. This clonotype was sampled from an adult who received the AZD1222 COVID-19 vaccine. This chain connects TRBV5-5 to TRBJ2-7; 10 positions match TRBD1. The CDR3 sequence is CASSWTGGAYEQYF. In nucleotides, the CDR3 is TGTGCCAGCAGCTGGACAGGGGGGGCCTACGAGCAGTACTTC.